The 9 T cell receptor beta chains below were found in one sample sequenced in a study of neurological immune-mediated disorders. Each CDR3 protein is one row after TCRdb ran MiXCR on the 5' RACE reads. Among some 60,000 distinct CDR3 sequences listed, approximately 4% were seen once. Sequenced input: PBMCs. The receptors were sampled from a woman in her twenties or thirties with multiple sclerosis.

This clonotype has more than one count but fewer than ten. The chain combines TRBV20-1 with TRBJ1-1, with D possibly TRBD1 on 6 matching bases. CDR1 and CDR2 from the germline V gene are DFQATT and SNEGSKA (reference sequence). There are 13 residues in the CDR3. The V end lost 5 bases, the J end lost 0 bases, and 10 bases lay between the germline ends. The CDR3 loop is CSAGTSMNTEAFF. The DNA for the CDR3 is TGCAGTGCTGGGACAAGCATGAACACTGAAGCTTTCTTT.

The sample holds many counts of this clonotype. The V gene is TRBV20-1, the J gene TRBJ2-3; 8 nucleotides match TRBD2. V shed 6 bases and J 5 bases; nucleotides not matched to a gene: 10. CDR1 DFQATT and CDR2 SNEGSKA come from the germline V gene (reference sequence). The length of the CDR3 is 14 residues. In DNA form, the CDR3 reads TGCAGTGCCGGAACTGGACTAGCCATAGATACGCAGTATTTT. It translates to CSAGTGLAIDTQYF.

This clonotype was observed at least ten times. The rearrangement joins TRBV7-2 to TRBJ2-7; 7 bases align to TRBD1. The trim removed 5 bases at V and 6 bases at J, leaving 4 bases unmatched. Germline CDR1 reads SGHTA; CDR2 reads FQGNSA. The CDR3 runs to 12 residues. CDR3 region: CASSARQGEQYF. The DNA for the CDR3 is TGTGCCAGCAGCGCACGACAGGGCGAGCAGTACTTC.

This clonotype was counted at least ten times. This chain links TRBV20-1 with TRBJ1-2, with 9 nucleotides matching TRBD1. Per germline, CDR1 DFQATT and CDR2 SNEGSKA (reference sequence). The CDR3 runs to 12 residues. With V trimmed by 6 bases and J by 7 bases, 6 bases remained unmatched. Here the CDR3 reads CSASDRGSGYTF. CDR3 coding DNA: TGCAGTGCGAGCGACAGGGGGTCTGGCTACACCTTC.

This clonotype showed up many times. The CDR3, as DNA: TGTGCCAGCAGCGCCTCAGGGAGTACTAATGAAAAACTGTTTTTT. Its protein product is CASSASGSTNEKLFF. The chain couples TRBV7-6 to TRBJ1-4, with a weak D call TRBD1 (5 bases). The V end lost 5 bases, the J end lost 2 bases, and 12 bases lay between the germline ends. The CDR3 covers 15 residues. Germline V gene lookup returns CDR1 SGHVS and CDR2 FNYEAQ.

Ten or more counts support this clonotype. The chain combines TRBV5-1 with TRBJ2-1; 7 bases are a match to TRBD2. V was clipped by 4 bases and J by 8 bases; unmatched bases: 15. The CDR3 consists of 16 residues. Germline V gene sequence: CDR1 SGHRS, CDR2 YFSETQ. CDR3 sequence: CASSAGVAVRADEQFF. DNA of the CDR3: TGCGCCAGCAGCGCGGGGGTGGCCGTAAGGGCAGATGAGCAGTTCTTC.

This clonotype was picked up a small number of times. The chain uses TRBV6-1 and TRBJ1-2; no reliable D call. Germline V gene sequence: CDR1 MNHNS, CDR2 SASEGT. Trimming took off 7 bases at V and 6 bases at J, with 9 bases between the two ends. The CDR3 sequence is 11 residues long. DNA for the CDR3: TGTGCCAGCAACGGCAGACATGGCTACACCTTC. It yields the protein CASNGRHGYTF.

In this sample, this clonotype turned up many times. The chain recombines TRBV20-1 with TRBJ2-2, with 12 bases matching TRBD2. Germline trimming cut 1 base from V and 9 bases from J; bases unmatched to any gene: 3. Germline assignment: CDR1 DFQATT and CDR2 SNEGSKA (reference sequence). The CDR3 consists of 14 residues. CDR3 region: CSARGTSGDRELFF. CDR3 nucleotide sequence: TGCAGTGCTAGAGGGACTAGCGGGGACCGGGAGCTGTTTTTT.

This chain links TRBV3-1 with TRBJ2-1, with TRBD2 identical over 8 bases. The V and J ends lost 4 bases and 4 bases, in that order; junction bases with no gene match: 9. The germline CDR1 and CDR2 sequences are LGHDT and YNNKEL (reference sequence). The CDR3 has 16 amino acids. In DNA, the CDR3 is TGTGCCAGCAGCCCCTATAGCGGGGAGATTTACAATGAGCAGTTCTTC. Its translation: CASSPYSGEIYNEQFF.